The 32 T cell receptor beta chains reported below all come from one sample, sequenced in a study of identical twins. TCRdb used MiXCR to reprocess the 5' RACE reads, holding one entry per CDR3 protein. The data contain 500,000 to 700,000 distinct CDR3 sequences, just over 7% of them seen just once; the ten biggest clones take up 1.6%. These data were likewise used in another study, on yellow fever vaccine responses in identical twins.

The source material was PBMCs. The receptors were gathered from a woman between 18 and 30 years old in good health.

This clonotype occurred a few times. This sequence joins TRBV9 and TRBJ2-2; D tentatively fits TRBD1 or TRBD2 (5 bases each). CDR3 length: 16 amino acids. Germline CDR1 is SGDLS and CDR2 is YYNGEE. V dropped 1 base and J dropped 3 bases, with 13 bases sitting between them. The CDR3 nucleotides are TGTGCCAGCAGCGTATTTCGAGGGGCCGACACCGGGGAGCTGTTTTTT. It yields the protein CASSVFRGADTGELFF.

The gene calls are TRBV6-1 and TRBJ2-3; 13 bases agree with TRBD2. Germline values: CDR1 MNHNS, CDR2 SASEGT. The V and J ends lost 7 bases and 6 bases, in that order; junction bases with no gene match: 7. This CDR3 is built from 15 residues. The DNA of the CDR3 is TGTGCCAGCAAACCGGGGACTAGCGGGATGGATACGCAGTATTTT. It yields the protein CASKPGTSGMDTQYF.

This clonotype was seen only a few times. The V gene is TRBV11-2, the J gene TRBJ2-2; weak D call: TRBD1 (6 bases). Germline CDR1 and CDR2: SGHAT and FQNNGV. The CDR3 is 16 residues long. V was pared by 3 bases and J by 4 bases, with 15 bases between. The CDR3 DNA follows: TGTGCCAGCAGCTTCGCGACAGGTTACCCCACCGGGGAGCTGTTTTTT. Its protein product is CASSFATGYPTGELFF. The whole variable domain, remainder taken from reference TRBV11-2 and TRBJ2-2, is EAGVAQSPRYKIIEKRQSVAFWCNPISGHATLYWYQQILGQGPKLLIQFQNNGVVDDSQLPKDRFSAERLKGVDSTLKIQPAKLEDSAVYLCASSFATGYPTGELFFGEGSRLTVL.

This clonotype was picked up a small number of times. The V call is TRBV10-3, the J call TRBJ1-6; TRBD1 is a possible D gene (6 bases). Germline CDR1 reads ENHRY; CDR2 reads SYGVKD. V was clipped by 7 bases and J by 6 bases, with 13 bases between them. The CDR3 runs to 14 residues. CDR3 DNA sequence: TGTGCCATCACAGGGGATGTGGGTAATTCACCCCTCCACTTT. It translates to CAITGDVGNSPLHF.

The CDR3 protein is CASSSTENYGYTF. The CDR3, as DNA: TGTGCCAGCAGCTCGACAGAGAACTATGGCTACACCTTC. The chain links TRBV7-9 to TRBJ1-2; TRBD1 is a possible D gene (5 bases). V was clipped by 4 bases and J by 2 bases, with 8 bases between them. Germline V gene data show CDR1 as SEHNR and CDR2 as FQNEAQ (reference sequence). This CDR3 is 13 amino acids long.

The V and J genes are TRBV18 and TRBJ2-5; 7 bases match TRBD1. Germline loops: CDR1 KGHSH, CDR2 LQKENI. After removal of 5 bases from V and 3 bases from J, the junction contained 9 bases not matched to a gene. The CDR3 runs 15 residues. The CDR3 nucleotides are TGTGCCAGCTCATTTACAGGGGACCCCGAAGAGACCCAGTACTTC. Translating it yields CASSFTGDPEETQYF.

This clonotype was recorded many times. In DNA, the CDR3 is TGCAGCGTTGGACCAACAGGGGGCGGTCGGGGGACCCAGTACTTC. This codes for CSVGPTGGGRGTQYF. This chain links TRBV29-1 with TRBJ2-5, with 9 nucleotides matching TRBD1. The CDR3 sequence is 15 residues long. Germline assignment: CDR1 SQVTM and CDR2 ANQGSEA. J gave up 7 bases and V 4 bases, and 13 bases lay outside the gene matches.

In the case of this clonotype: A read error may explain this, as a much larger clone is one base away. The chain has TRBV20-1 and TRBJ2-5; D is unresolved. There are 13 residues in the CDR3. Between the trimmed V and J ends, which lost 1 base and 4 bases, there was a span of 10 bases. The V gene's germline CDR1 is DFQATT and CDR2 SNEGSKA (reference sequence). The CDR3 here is CSARVHRGETQYF. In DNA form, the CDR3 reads TGCAGTGCTAGAGTTCACAGAGGAGAGACCCAGTACTTC.

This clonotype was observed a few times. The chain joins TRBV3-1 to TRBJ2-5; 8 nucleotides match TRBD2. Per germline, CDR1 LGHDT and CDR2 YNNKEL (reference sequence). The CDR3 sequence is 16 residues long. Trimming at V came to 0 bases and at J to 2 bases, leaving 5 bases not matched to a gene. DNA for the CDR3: TGTGCCAGCAGCCAAGATCTGACTAGCGCTCAAGAGACCCAGTACTTC. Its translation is CASSQDLTSAQETQYF.

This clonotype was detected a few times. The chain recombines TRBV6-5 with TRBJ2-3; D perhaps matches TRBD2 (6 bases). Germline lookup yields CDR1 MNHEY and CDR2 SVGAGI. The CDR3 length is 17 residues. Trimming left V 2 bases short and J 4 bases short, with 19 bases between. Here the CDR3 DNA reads TGTGCCAGCAGTTACGTGATCAGGGAGGAATGGGCAGATACGCAGTATTTT. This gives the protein CASSYVIREEWADTQYF.

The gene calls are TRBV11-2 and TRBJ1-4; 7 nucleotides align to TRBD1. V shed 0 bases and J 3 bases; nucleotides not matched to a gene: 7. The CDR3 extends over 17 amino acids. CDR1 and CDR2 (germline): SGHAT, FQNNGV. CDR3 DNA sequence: TGTGCCAGCAGCTTAGATGGCAGGGGGAGGCCTAATGAAAAACTGTTTTTT. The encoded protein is CASSLDGRGRPNEKLFF. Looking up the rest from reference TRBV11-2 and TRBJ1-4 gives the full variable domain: EAGVAQSPRYKIIEKRQSVAFWCNPISGHATLYWYQQILGQGPKLLIQFQNNGVVDDSQLPKDRFSAERLKGVDSTLKIQPAKLEDSAVYLCASSLDGRGRPNEKLFFGSGTQLSVL.

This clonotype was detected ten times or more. Here the CDR3 reads CATQGGHSYEQYF. CDR3 bases: TGTGCCACCCAGGGGGGTCACTCCTACGAGCAGTACTTC. The chain couples TRBV15 to TRBJ2-7, with D possibly being TRBD1 (7 bases). Germline assignment: CDR1 LNHNV and CDR2 YYDKDF (reference sequence). CDR3 length equals 13 residues. The germline V and J ends were trimmed by 8 bases and 0 bases, with 11 bases remaining between them.

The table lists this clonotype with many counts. This CDR3 is CASSILDRGDTGELFF. CDR3 nucleotide sequence: TGTGCCAGTAGTATACTGGACAGGGGGGACACCGGGGAGCTGTTTTTT. V is TRBV19 and J is TRBJ2-2; TRBD1 matches 10 bases. The germline V gene has CDR1 LNHDA and CDR2 SQIVND (reference sequence). V dropped 2 bases and J dropped 3; count of bases not matched to a gene: 3. There are 16 residues in the CDR3. Together with reference TRBV19 and TRBJ2-2, the CDR3 gives the full variable domain: DGGITQSPKYLFRKEGQNVTLSCEQNLNHDAMYWYRQDPGQGLRLIYYSQIVNDFQKGDIAEGYSVSREKKESFPLTVTSAQKNPTAFYLCASSILDRGDTGELFFGEGSRLTVL.

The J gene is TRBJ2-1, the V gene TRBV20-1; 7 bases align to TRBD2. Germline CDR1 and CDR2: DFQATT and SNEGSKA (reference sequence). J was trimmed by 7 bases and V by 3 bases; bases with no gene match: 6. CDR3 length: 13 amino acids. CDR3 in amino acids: CSASTGRRNEQFF. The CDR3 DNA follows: TGCAGTGCTAGTACCGGGAGGAGGAATGAGCAGTTCTTC.

CDR3: CSATDGSMNEQFF. The DNA of the CDR3 is TGCAGTGCAACTGACGGGAGTATGAATGAGCAGTTCTTC. The chain recombines TRBV20-1 with TRBJ2-1, with TRBD2 as a possible D gene (6 bases). CDR1 and CDR2 from the germline V gene are DFQATT and SNEGSKA (reference sequence). Trimming pared 6 bases from V and 7 bases from J, leaving 16 bases between. The CDR3 contains 13 residues.

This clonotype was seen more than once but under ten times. The CDR3 loop is CASSLLTLGTGELFF. In nucleotides, the CDR3 is TGTGCCAGCAGCCTTCTTACATTGGGGACCGGGGAGCTGTTTTTT. The V call is TRBV7-3, the J call TRBJ2-2; D gene unclear. CDR1 and CDR2 (germline): SGHTA, FQGTGA. Trimming took 5 bases from V and 5 from J, leaving 15 bases between them. The CDR3 runs 15 residues. The variable domain in full, completed from reference TRBV7-3 and TRBJ2-2, reads GAGVSQTPSNKVTEKGKYVELRCDPISGHTALYWYRQSLGQGPEFLIYFQGTGAADDSGLPNDRFFAVRPEGSVSTLKIQRTERGDSAVYLCASSLLTLGTGELFFGEGSRLTVL.

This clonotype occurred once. CDR3 sequence reads: CASQRGTGLPNEQFF. The CDR3 nucleotides are TGTGCCAGTCAGAGGGGGACAGGGCTCCCCAATGAGCAGTTCTTC. This chain connects TRBV2 to TRBJ2-1, with 9 nucleotides matching TRBD1. J was trimmed by 6 bases and V by 9 bases; bases with no gene match: 12. The CDR3 consists of 15 residues. Germline V gene lookup returns CDR1 SNHLY and CDR2 FYNNEI.

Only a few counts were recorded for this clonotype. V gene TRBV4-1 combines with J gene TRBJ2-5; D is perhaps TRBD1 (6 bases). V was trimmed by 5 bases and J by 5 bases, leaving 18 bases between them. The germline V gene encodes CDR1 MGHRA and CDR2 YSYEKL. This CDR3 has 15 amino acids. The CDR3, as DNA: TGCGCCAGCAGCAGTACCGGGACACCCTGGGAGACCCAGTACTTC. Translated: CASSSTGTPWETQYF.

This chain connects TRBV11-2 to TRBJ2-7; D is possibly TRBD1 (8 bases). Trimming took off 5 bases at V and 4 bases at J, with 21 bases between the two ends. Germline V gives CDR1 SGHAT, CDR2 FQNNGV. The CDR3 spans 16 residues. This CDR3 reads CASSLFRTGREYEQYF. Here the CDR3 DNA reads TGTGCCAGCAGCCTCTTTAGGACAGGGAGGGAATACGAGCAGTACTTC. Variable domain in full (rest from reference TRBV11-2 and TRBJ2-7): EAGVAQSPRYKIIEKRQSVAFWCNPISGHATLYWYQQILGQGPKLLIQFQNNGVVDDSQLPKDRFSAERLKGVDSTLKIQPAKLEDSAVYLCASSLFRTGREYEQYFGPGTRLTVT.

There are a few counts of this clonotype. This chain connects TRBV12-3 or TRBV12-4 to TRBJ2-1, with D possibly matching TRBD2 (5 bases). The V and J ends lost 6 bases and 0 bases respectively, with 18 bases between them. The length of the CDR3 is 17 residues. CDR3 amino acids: CASSPHLRGSSYNEQFF. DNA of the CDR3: TGTGCCAGCAGCCCTCACCTACGTGGGAGCTCCTACAATGAGCAGTTCTTC.

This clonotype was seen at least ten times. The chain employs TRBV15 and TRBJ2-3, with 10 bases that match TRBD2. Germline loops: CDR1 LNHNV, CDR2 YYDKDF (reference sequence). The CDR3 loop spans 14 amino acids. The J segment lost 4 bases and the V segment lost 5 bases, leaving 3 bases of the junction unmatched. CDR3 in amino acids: CATSSLAGADTQYF. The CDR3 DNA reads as TGTGCCACCAGCTCCCTAGCGGGGGCAGATACGCAGTATTTT.

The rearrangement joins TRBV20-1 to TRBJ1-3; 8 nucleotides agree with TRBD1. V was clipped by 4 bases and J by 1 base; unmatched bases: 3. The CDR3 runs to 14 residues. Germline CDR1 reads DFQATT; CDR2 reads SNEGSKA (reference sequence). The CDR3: CSATGGASGNTIYF. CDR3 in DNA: TGCAGTGCTACAGGGGGCGCATCTGGAAACACCATATATTTT.

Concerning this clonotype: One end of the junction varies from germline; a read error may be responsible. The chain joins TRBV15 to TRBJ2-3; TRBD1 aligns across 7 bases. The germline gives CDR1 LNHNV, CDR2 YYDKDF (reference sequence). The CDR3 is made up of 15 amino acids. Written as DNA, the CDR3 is TGTGCCACCAGCGGAGAGACAGGGTTCGGCGATACGCAGTATTTT. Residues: CATSGETGFGDTQYF.

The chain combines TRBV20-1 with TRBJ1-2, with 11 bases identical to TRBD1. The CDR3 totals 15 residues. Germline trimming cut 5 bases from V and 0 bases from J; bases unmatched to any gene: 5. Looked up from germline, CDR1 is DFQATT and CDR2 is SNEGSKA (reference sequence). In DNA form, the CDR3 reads TGCAGTGCTCGGACAGGGGGCTCCTCTAACTATGGCTACACCTTC. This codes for CSARTGGSSNYGYTF.

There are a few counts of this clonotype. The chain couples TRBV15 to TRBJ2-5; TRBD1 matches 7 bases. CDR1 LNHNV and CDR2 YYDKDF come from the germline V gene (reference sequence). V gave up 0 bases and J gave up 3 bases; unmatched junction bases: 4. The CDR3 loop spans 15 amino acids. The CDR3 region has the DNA TGTGCCACCAGCAGAGATCCAGGGGGTGAAGAGACCCAGTACTTC. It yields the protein CATSRDPGGEETQYF.

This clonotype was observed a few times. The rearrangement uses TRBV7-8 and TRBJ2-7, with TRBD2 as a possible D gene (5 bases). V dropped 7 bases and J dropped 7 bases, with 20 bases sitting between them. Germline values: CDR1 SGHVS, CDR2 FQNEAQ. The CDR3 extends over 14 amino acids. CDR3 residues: CASTPGGVRGEQYV. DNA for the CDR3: TGTGCCAGCACCCCCGGTGGGGTCCGAGGGGAGCAGTACGTC.

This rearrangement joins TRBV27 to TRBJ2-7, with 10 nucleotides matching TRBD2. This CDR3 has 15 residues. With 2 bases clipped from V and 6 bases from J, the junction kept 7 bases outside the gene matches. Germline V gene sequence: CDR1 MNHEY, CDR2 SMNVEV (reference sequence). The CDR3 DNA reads TGTGCCAGCAGTTTAAGTCCGCTAGCGGGAGTCGAGCAGTACTTC. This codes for CASSLSPLAGVEQYF.

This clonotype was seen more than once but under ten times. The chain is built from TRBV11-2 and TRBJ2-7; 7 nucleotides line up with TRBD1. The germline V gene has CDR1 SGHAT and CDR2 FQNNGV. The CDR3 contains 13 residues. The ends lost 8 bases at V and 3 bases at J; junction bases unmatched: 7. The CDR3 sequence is CASQKQGSYEQYV. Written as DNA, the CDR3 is TGTGCCAGCCAAAAACAGGGGAGCTACGAGCAGTACGTC.

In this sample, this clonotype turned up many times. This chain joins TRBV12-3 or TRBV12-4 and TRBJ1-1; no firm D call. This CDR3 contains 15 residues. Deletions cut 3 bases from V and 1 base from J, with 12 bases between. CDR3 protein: CASSFPIRGNTEAFF. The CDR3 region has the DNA TGTGCCAGCAGTTTCCCCATTCGCGGGAACACTGAAGCTTTCTTT.

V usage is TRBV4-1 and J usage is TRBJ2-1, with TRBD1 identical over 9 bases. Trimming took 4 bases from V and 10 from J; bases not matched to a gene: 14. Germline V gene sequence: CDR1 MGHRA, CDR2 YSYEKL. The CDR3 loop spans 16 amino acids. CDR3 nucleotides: TGCGCCAGCAGCCTCTCCTACGAGGGACAGGGCAGGGAGCAGTTCTTC. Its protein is CASSLSYEGQGREQFF.

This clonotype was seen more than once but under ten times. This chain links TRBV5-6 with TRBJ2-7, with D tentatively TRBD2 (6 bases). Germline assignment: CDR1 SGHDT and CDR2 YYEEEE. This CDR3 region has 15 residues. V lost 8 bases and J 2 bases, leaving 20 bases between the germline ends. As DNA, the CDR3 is TGTGCCAGTTTGAACCGGGACTTCAACCCCTACGAGCAGTACTTC. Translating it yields CASLNRDFNPYEQYF.

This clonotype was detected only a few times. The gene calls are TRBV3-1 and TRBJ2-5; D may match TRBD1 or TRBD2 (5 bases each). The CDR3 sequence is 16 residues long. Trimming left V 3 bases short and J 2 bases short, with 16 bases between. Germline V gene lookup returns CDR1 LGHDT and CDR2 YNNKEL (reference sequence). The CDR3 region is CASSQIGDRQQETQYF. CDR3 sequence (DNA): TGTGCCAGCAGCCAGATCGGGGACCGACAACAAGAGACCCAGTACTTC.